The rows below give T cell receptor beta chains drawn from one sample of a study of response to subunit inactivated influenza vaccine. TCRdb independently ran MiXCR on the RT-PCR reads; one entry per CDR3 protein. In the table there are 650,000 to 800,000 distinct CDR3 sequences, roughly 13% of which are singletons. This specimen was PBMCs from blood, taken 14 to 15 days before vaccination. Every receptor here comes from a man aged 50 to 60 who received an inactivated influenza vaccine. Each CDR3 is given with its conserved first and last residue. The D gene is left open where the match is weak. The size of a clone is reported for some rows only, either as once, few or many, or as a class for expanded clones.

J,size,D,V,CDR3,DNA
TRBJ1-1,many,NA,TRBV29-1,CSHLGHRLNTEAFF,TGCAGCCACCTAGGCCACCGATTGAACACTGAAGCTTTCTTT
TRBJ2-2,NA,TRBD1,TRBV28,CASRITGANTGELFF,TGTGCCAGCAGGATAACAGGGGCGAACACCGGGGAGCTGTTTTTT
TRBJ1-2,NA,NA,TRBV5-1,CASRLAGREGLGGYTF,TGCGCCAGCAGATTGGCCGGAAGGGAAGGTTTAGGAGGCTACACCTTC
TRBJ2-4,few,TRBD1,TRBV29-1,CSVTGQGVDIQYF,TGCAGCGTTACCGGACAGGGTGTGGACATTCAGTACTTC
TRBJ1-6,few,NA,TRBV12-3/TRBV12-4,CASILQQASGSYNSPLHF,TGTGCCAGCATTCTCCAACAGGCCTCGGGCTCCTATAATTCACCCCTCCACTTT
TRBJ2-5,few,NA,TRBV20-1,CSASPTTQETQYF,TGCAGTGCTAGTCCCACTACTCAAGAGACCCAGTACTTC
TRBJ1-5,many,NA,TRBV7-8,CASSLLQGGNQPQHF,TGTGCCAGCAGCTTACTACAGGGAGGAAATCAGCCCCAGCATTTT
TRBJ1-2,few,NA,TRBV4-1,CASSQDQTARLNYGYTF,TGCGCCAGCAGCCAAGATCAGACAGCGCGGCTTAACTATGGCTACACCTTC
TRBJ2-6,few,NA,TRBV6-1,CASSPGQSGANVLTF,TGTGCCAGCAGTCCTGGGCAGTCTGGGGCCAACGTCCTGACTTTC
TRBJ1-1,NA,NA,TRBV9,CASSRDTNEAFF,TGTGCCAGCAGTAGGGATACGAACGAAGCTTTCTTT
TRBJ1-6,NA,NA,TRBV20-1,CSAPPTLLSPLHF,TGCAGTGCTCCTCCCACCCTCCTTTCACCCCTCCACTTT
TRBJ1-1,many,TRBD1,TRBV27,CASSFTGANTEAFF,TGTGCCAGCAGCTTTACAGGGGCGAACACTGAAGCTTTCTTT
TRBJ2-5,NA,NA,TRBV5-1,CASSPSLTGSETQYF,TGCGCCAGCAGCCCGTCCCTAACAGGGTCAGAGACCCAGTACTTC
TRBJ2-7,NA,NA,TRBV7-8,CASSLGSQYEQYF,TGTGCCAGCAGCTTAGGATCACAGTACGAGCAGTACTTC
TRBJ2-7,NA,NA,TRBV7-2,CASSLGLTSSYEQYF,TGTGCCAGCAGCTTAGGGCTTACAAGCTCCTACGAGCAGTACTTC
TRBJ2-5,few,TRBD2,TRBV3-1,CASSHGAGDNNNKETQYF,TGTGCCAGCAGCCATGGAGCGGGGGATAATAATAATAAAGAGACCCAGTACTTC
TRBJ2-2,NA,NA,TRBV7-9,CASSVLETANTGELFF,TGTGCCAGCAGCGTCCTGGAGACAGCAAACACCGGGGAGCTGTTTTTT
TRBJ2-1,few,TRBD2,TRBV11-1,CASSLETSWSSYNEQFF,TGTGCCAGCAGCTTAGAGACTAGCTGGAGCTCCTACAATGAGCAGTTCTTC
TRBJ2-1,few,NA,TRBV7-2,CASSFFPGLDSYNEQFF,TGTGCCAGCAGCTTCTTCCCCGGGCTAGACTCCTACAATGAGCAGTTCTTC
TRBJ2-6,NA,NA,TRBV5-1,CASRRPTGDGREGANVLTF,TGCGCCAGCAGACGCCCGACAGGGGACGGGAGGGAAGGGGCCAACGTCCTGACTTTC
TRBJ2-2,few,TRBD2,TRBV28,CASSQLAGPNTGELFF,TGTGCCAGCAGTCAACTAGCGGGGCCGAACACCGGGGAGCTGTTTTTT
TRBJ2-3,NA,NA,TRBV30,CAWSVGVGTDTQYF,TGTGCCTGGAGTGTTGGCGTGGGTACAGATACGCAGTATTTT
TRBJ2-1,NA,TRBD2,TRBV3-1,CASSRTGLAGNEQFF,TGTGCCAGCAGCCGGACGGGACTAGCGGGTAATGAGCAGTTCTTC
TRBJ2-1,NA,NA,TRBV7-9,CASSPTKTSINEQFF,TGTGCCAGCAGCCCGACGAAGACCAGCATCAATGAGCAGTTCTTC
TRBJ2-4,NA,TRBD1,TRBV5-1,CASSPARGQGENIQYF,TGCGCCAGCAGCCCTGCGCGGGGACAGGGGGAAAACATTCAGTACTTC
TRBJ2-1,NA,NA,TRBV4-1,CASSQLGREQFF,TGCGCCAGCAGCCAGCTTGGGAGAGAGCAGTTCTTC
TRBJ1-4,few,TRBD1,TRBV2,CASSEDATGSGGEKLFF,TGTGCCAGCAGTGAAGATGCGACAGGGAGCGGGGGGGAAAAACTGTTTTTT
TRBJ2-7,many,NA,TRBV7-9,CASSPWDIYEQYF,TGTGCCAGCAGCCCCTGGGACATCTACGAGCAGTACTTC
TRBJ1-5,many,TRBD1,TRBV29-1,CSVLDTGTGGNQPQHF,TGCAGCGTCCTGGATACCGGGACAGGGGGCAATCAGCCCCAGCATTTT
TRBJ1-2,few,TRBD1,TRBV28,CASSFLTGEGYGYTF,TGTGCCAGCAGTTTTTTAACAGGGGAGGGCTATGGCTACACCTTC
TRBJ2-1,many,NA,TRBV5-1,CASSLGRGSSYNEQFF,TGCGCCAGCAGCTTGGGTCGTGGGAGCTCGTACAATGAGCAGTTCTTC
TRBJ1-3,NA,NA,TRBV5-1,CASSSGRSGNTIYF,TGCGCCAGCAGCTCAGGGAGGTCTGGAAACACCATATATTTT
TRBJ1-1,many,NA,TRBV3-1,CASSLPGRLNTEAFF,TGTGCCAGCAGCCTACCAGGACGGTTGAACACTGAAGCTTTCTTT
TRBJ2-5,many,NA,TRBV29-1,CSGTQETQYF,TGCAGCGGCACACAAGAGACCCAGTACTTC
TRBJ1-5,NA,NA,TRBV27,CASSFTGSLDGNQPQHF,TGTGCCAGCAGTTTTACAGGGTCCCTGGATGGCAATCAGCCCCAGCATTTT
TRBJ2-3,few,NA,TRBV12-5,CASGFGGGHSGDTQYF,TGTGCTAGTGGTTTTGGCGGGGGCCACTCCGGAGATACGCAGTATTTT
TRBJ2-6,few,NA,TRBV20-1,CSARGQGTGANVLTF,TGCAGTGCTAGAGGCCAGGGTACTGGGGCCAACGTCCTGACTTTC
TRBJ2-7,few,NA,TRBV5-1,CASSLPTGRYEQYF,TGCGCCAGCAGCTTACCGACAGGCCGCTACGAGCAGTACTTC
TRBJ2-1,NA,NA,TRBV24-1,CATSDKTWTESSYNEQFF,TGTGCCACCAGTGATAAGACCTGGACCGAAAGCTCCTACAATGAGCAGTTCTTC
TRBJ2-7,many,NA,TRBV4-2,CASSQDPGTYTYEQYF,TGTGCCAGCAGCCAAGATCCCGGGACCTACACCTACGAGCAGTACTTC
TRBJ2-1,few,NA,TRBV15,CATSRVQGSFYNEQFF,TGTGCCACCAGCAGGGTACAGGGTTCCTTCTACAATGAGCAGTTCTTC
TRBJ2-1,few,TRBD1,TRBV7-9,CASSPGTGVLVEQFF,TGTGCCAGCAGCCCCGGGACAGGGGTATTAGTTGAGCAGTTCTTC
TRBJ1-6,NA,NA,TRBV6-5,CASSFLLQGNSPLHF,TGTGCCAGCAGTTTCCTGCTTCAGGGGAATTCACCCCTCCACTTT
TRBJ2-5,few,TRBD1,TRBV2,CASSEQGQGETQYF,TGTGCCAGCAGTGAACAAGGACAGGGAGAGACCCAGTACTTC
TRBJ2-3,NA,TRBD2,TRBV29-1,CSVDTSGGNTDTQYF,TGCAGCGTTGACACTAGCGGGGGGAACACAGATACGCAGTATTTT